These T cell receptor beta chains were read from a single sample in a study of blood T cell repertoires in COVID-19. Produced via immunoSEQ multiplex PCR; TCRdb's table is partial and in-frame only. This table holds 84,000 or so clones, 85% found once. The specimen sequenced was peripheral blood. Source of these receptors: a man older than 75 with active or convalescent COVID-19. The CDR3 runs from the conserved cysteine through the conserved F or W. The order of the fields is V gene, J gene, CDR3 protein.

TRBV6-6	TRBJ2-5	CASSYSNRGNSETQYF
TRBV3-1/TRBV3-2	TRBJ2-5	CASSQALGTQYF
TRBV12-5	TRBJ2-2	CASGLVAGASTGELFF
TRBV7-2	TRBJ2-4	CASSLAGTSGYIQYF
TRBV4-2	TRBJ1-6	CASSQDIGRIVDSPLHF
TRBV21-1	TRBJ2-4	CASSSGTGEDKNIQYF
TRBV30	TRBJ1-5	CAWCVPWGWEGNQPQHF
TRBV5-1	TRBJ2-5	CASTSSGGRETQYF
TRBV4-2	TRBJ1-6	CASSQAGQTNSPLHF
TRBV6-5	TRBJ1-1	CASRLTGTGGGEAFF
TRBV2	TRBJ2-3	CASSVGGRPIDTQYF
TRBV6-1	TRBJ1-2	CASSEYMAVYGYTF
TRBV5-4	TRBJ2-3	CASSLARGGWDTQYF
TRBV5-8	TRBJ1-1	CASSPIPGQVADTEAFF
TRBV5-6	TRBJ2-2	CASSLAGGGELFF
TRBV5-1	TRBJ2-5	CASSFGVGETQYF
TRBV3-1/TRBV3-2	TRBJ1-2	CASSQLDRDTNYGYTF
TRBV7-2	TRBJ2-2	CASSLGSGLFF
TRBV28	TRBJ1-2	CASLAGQGSGGYTF
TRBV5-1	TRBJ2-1	CASSLGDRYNEQFF
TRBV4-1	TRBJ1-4	CASSQDRGVEKLFF
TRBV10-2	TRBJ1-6	CASKSTIGTGGFLRNSPLHF
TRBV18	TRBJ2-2	CASSSHGDYTGELFF
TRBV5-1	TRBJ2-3	CASSLGDRNTDTQYF
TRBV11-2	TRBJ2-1	CASSNRSATYNEQFF
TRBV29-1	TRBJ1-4	CSVRRVLEEKLFF
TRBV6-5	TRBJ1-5	CASIPVYSNQPQHF
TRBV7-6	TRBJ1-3	CASSLVDGNTIYF
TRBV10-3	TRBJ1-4	CAISESRQGVSGNEKLFF
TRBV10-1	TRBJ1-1	CASSETRGGAEAFF
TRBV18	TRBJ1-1	CASSPLTGENTEAFF
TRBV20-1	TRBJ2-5	CSASRSGRLKTQYF
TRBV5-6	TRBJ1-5	CASSYQGINQPQHF
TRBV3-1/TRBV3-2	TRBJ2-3	CASGGTGRTDTQYF
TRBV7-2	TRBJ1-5	CASSLGTGLNQPQHF
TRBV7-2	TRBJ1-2	CASSRDRNYGYTF